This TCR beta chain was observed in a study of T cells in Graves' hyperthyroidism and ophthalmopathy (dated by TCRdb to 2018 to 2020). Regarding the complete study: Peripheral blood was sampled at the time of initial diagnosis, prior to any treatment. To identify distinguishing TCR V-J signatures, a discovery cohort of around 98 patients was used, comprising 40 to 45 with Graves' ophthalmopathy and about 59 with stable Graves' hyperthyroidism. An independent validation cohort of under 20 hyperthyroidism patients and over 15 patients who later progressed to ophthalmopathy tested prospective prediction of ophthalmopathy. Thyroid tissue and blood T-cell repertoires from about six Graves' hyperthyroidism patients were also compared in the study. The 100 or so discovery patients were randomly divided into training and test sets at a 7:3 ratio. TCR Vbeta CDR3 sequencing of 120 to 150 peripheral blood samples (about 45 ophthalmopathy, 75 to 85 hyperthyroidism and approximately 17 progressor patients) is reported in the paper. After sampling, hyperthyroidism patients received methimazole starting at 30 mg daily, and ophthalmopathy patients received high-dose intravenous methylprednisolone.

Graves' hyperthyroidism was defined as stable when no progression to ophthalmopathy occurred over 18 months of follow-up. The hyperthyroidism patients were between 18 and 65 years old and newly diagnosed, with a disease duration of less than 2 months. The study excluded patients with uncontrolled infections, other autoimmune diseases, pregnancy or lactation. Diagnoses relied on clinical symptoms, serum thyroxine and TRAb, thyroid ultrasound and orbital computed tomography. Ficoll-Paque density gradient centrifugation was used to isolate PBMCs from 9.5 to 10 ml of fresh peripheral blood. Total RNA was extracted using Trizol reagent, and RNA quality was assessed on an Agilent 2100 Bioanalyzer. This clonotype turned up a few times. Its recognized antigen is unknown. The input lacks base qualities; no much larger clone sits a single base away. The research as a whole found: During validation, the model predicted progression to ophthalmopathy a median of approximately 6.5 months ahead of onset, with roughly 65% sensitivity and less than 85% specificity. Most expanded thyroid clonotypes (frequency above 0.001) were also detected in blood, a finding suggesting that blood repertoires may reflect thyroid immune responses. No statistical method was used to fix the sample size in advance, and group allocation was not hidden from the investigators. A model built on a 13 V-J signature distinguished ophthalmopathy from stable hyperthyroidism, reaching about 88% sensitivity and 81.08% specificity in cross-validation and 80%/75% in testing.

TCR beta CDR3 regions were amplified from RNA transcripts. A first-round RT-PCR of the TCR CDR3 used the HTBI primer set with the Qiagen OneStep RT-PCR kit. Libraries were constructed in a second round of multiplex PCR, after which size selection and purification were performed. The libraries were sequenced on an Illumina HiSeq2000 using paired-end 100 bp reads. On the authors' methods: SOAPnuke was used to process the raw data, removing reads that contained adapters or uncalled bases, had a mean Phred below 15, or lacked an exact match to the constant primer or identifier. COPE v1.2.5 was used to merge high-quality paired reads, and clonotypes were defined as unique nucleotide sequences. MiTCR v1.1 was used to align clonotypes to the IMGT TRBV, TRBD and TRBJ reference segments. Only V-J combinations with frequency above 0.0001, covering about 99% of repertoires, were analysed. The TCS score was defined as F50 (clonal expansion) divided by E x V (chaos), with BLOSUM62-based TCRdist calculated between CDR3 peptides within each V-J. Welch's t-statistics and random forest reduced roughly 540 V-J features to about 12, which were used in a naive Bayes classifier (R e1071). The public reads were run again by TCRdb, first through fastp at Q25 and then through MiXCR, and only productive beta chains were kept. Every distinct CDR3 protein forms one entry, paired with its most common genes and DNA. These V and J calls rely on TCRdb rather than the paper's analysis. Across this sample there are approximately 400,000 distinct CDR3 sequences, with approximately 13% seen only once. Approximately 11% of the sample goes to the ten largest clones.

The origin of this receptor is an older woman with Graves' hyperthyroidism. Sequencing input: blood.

The DNA sequence is given as TGTGCCAGGAGAACTAGGGGCATTAGCGGGTACGAGCAGTACTTC. Translated, it gives CARRTRGISGYEQYF. The rearranged chain carries TRBV28 and TRBJ2-7, and 7 bases in between align with TRBD2. The CDR3 contains 15 residues, cysteine and phenylalanine counted. The CDR3 DNA has 45 bases and is translated from base 1. Clipping removes 9 bases from V and 4 bases from J, with 15 as the unmatched junction base count. CDR1 MDHEN and CDR2 SYDVKM were looked up in the germline V gene. Where the CDR3 stops, the reference TRBV28 and TRBJ2-7 genes take over; the full variable domain is DVKVTQSSRYLVKRTGEKVFLECVQDMDHENMFWYRQDPGLGLRLIYFSYDVKMKEKGDIPEGYSVSREKKERFSLILESASTNQTSMYLCARRTRGISGYEQYFGPGTRLTVT.